These T cell receptor beta chains were read from a single sample in a study of blood T cell repertoires in COVID-19. Assay used: immunoSEQ multiplex PCR; TCRdb lists only in-frame clones, some missing. The top ten clones hold roughly 3.9% of a sample with approximately 300,000 clones, more than 90% of them seen once. The sample comprised PBMCs or T cells enriched from blood (not recorded which). These receptors were obtained from a woman in her twenties or thirties who had been exposed to COVID-19. Each CDR3 is given with its conserved first and last residue. Fields, in order: J gene, clone size, V gene, D gene, CDR3 protein, CDR3 DNA. The D gene is left open where the match is weak. Clone size is stated in some rows and not others, as once, few, many or a class when expanded.

>TRBJ2-1|few|TRBV5-4|TRBD2
CASSLTQRGHYNEQFF
TGTGCCAGCAGCTTGACACAGCGGGGCCATTACAATGAGCAGTTCTTC
>TRBJ2-2|NA|TRBV19|NA
CASTFIDSTGELFF
TGTGCCAGTACCTTCATTGACTCCACCGGGGAGCTGTTTTTT
>TRBJ1-3|NA|TRBV2|NA
CASRGTGFVGNTIYF
TGTGCCAGCCGCGGGACGGGCTTTGTGGGAAACACCATATATTTT
>TRBJ2-3|NA|TRBV4-2|TRBD2
CASSQGPAGTTDTQYF
TGTGCCAGCAGCCAAGGGCCAGCGGGGACCACAGATACGCAGTATTTT
>TRBJ2-1|NA|TRBV7-9|NA
CASSLGQNNEQFF
TGTGCCAGCAGCTTAGGGCAGAACAATGAGCAGTTCTTC
>TRBJ1-2|NA|TRBV29-1|NA
CSVEHGLGESNYGYTF
TGCAGCGTTGAACATGGTCTAGGAGAAAGTAACTATGGCTACACCTTC
>TRBJ1-5|NA|TRBV27|TRBD1
CASSLYGDRPYSNQPQHF
TGTGCCAGCAGTTTATACGGGGACAGACCTTATAGCAATCAGCCCCAGCATTTT
>TRBJ1-2|NA|TRBV25-1|NA
CASSEPGAHYGYTF
TGTGCCAGCAGTGAACCAGGGGCCCATTATGGCTACACCTTC
>TRBJ1-6|NA|TRBV10-1|NA
CASSGYHSPLHF
TGCGCCAGCAGTGGCTATCATTCACCCCTCCACTTT
>TRBJ2-1|NA|TRBV11-3|TRBD2
CASSSSGLAGTVEQFF
TGTGCCAGCAGCTCATCTGGACTAGCGGGGACCGTTGAGCAGTTCTTC
>TRBJ1-5|few|TRBV6-5|NA
CASRSTGLGHQPQHF
TGTGCCAGCAGATCAACAGGGTTGGGCCATCAGCCCCAGCATTTT
>TRBJ1-4|NA|TRBV2|TRBD1
CASRTGLANEKLFF
TGTGCCAGCAGGACAGGGTTGGCTAATGAAAAACTGTTTTTT
>TRBJ1-1|NA|TRBV18|NA
CASSPELRAEAFF
TGTGCCAGCTCACCAGAGCTCAGGGCTGAAGCTTTCTTT
>TRBJ1-2|NA|TRBV6-5|NA
CASLGRASYYGYTF
TGTGCCAGCCTGGGCAGGGCTTCATACTATGGCTACACCTTC
>TRBJ2-3|NA|TRBV10-3|NA
CAINERLNTDTQYF
TGTGCCATCAACGAACGACTAAACACAGATACGCAGTATTTT
>TRBJ1-1|NA|TRBV7-3|NA
CASSLSSKMNTEAFF
TGTGCCAGCAGCTTATCCAGTAAAATGAACACTGAAGCTTTCTTT
>TRBJ1-2|NA|TRBV7-9|NA
CASSNQENYGYTF
TGTGCCAGCAGCAATCAGGAAAACTATGGCTACACCTTC
>TRBJ1-4|few|TRBV5-1|NA
CASSFGSGVNEKLFF
TGCGCCAGCAGCTTTGGGTCCGGGGTTAATGAAAAACTGTTTTTT
>TRBJ1-3|NA|TRBV6-5|NA
CASSGEAPGNTIYF
TGTGCCAGCAGCGGAGAGGCACCGGGAAACACCATATATTTT
>TRBJ2-1|NA|TRBV3-1/TRBV3-2|TRBD2
CASSQDVSGGLFAEQFF
TGTGCCAGCAGCCAAGATGTCTCGGGGGGGCTCTTCGCTGAGCAGTTCTTC
>TRBJ2-7|once|TRBV6-5|NA
CASSYPGESYEQYF
TGTGCCAGCAGTTACCCAGGGGAGTCCTACGAGCAGTACTTC
>TRBJ2-1|NA|TRBV5-5|NA
CASSPASTGYEQFF
TGTGCCAGCAGCCCGGCCTCAACAGGGTACGAGCAGTTCTTC
>TRBJ1-1|few|TRBV5-1|NA
CASSLFQGRNTEAFF
TGCGCCAGCAGCTTGTTCCAGGGTCGGAACACTGAAGCTTTCTTT
>TRBJ2-1|NA|TRBV19|NA
CASSIKGSSYNEQFF
TGTGCCAGTAGTATTAAAGGGAGCTCCTACAATGAGCAGTTCTTC
>TRBJ2-7|NA|TRBV15|NA
CATSRARTPYEQYF
TGTGCCACCAGCAGGGCCCGGACTCCGTACGAGCAGTACTTC
>TRBJ2-1|NA|TRBV24-1|TRBD2
CATSDPLLAGDYNEQFF
TGTGCCACCAGTGATCCCCTACTAGCGGGGGACTACAATGAGCAGTTCTTC
>TRBJ2-3|NA|TRBV7-8|TRBD1
CASSRGQVTDTQYF
TGTGCCAGCAGCCGCGGACAGGTCACAGATACGCAGTATTTT
>TRBJ1-5|NA|TRBV4-2|NA
CASSQVLGVDSNQPQHF
TGTGCCAGCAGCCAAGTTTTGGGAGTCGATAGCAATCAGCCCCAGCATTTT
>TRBJ1-2|once|TRBV27|NA
CASSLSRGNPVYGYTF
TGTGCCAGCAGTTTATCAAGAGGGAATCCAGTCTATGGCTACACCTTC
>TRBJ2-1|NA|TRBV6-5|TRBD1
CASSMDRVQGEQFF
TGTGCCAGCAGCATGGACAGGGTTCAGGGTGAGCAGTTCTTC
>TRBJ2-3|NA|TRBV30|NA
CAWSPGLAVDTQYF
TGTGCCTGGAGTCCGGGACTGGCGGTGGATACGCAGTATTTT
>TRBJ1-1|NA|TRBV7-8|NA
CASSLGLGGRNTEAFF
TGTGCCAGCAGCTTAGGGTTGGGGGGAAGAAACACTGAAGCTTTCTTT
>TRBJ1-1|NA|TRBV20-1|NA
CSASPGHEAFF
TGCAGTGCTAGTCCGGGACACGAAGCTTTCTTT
>TRBJ2-5|NA|TRBV5-1|NA
CASSLAGAQETQYF
TGCGCCAGCAGCTTGGCTGGGGCCCAAGAGACCCAGTACTTC
>TRBJ1-1|NA|TRBV6-2/TRBV6-3|NA
CASSSIDRGYTEAFF
TGTGCCAGCAGTTCTATCGACCGAGGGTACACTGAAGCTTTCTTT
>TRBJ2-3|NA|TRBV5-1|NA
CASSFLTDTQYF
TGCGCCAGCAGCTTCCTCACAGATACGCAGTATTTT
>TRBJ1-4|NA|TRBV15|TRBD1
CATSRGGTGFQGLFF
TGTGCCACCAGCAGAGGGGGGACAGGTTTCCAGGGACTGTTTTTT
>TRBJ2-2|few|TRBV19|TRBD1
CASSLGTGIAGELFF
TGTGCCAGTAGTTTGGGGACAGGGATAGCCGGGGAGCTGTTTTTT
>TRBJ2-1|NA|TRBV6-5|TRBD1
CASRADRGSYNEQFF
TGTGCCAGCAGAGCTGACAGGGGCTCCTACAATGAGCAGTTCTTC
>TRBJ1-2|NA|TRBV9|TRBD1
CASSPPGTGGYTF
TGTGCCAGCAGCCCCCCCGGGACAGGGGGCTACACCTTC
>TRBJ2-5|NA|TRBV9|TRBD2
CASSAPGTSGGAETQYF
TGTGCCAGCAGCGCCCCCGGGACTAGCGGCGGGGCAGAGACCCAGTACTTC
>TRBJ1-1|NA|TRBV11-3|TRBD1
CASKDRAGTEAFF
TGTGCCAGCAAAGACAGGGCGGGTACTGAAGCTTTCTTT
>TRBJ1-3|NA|TRBV25-1|NA
CASSEGDLGNTIYF
TGTGCCAGCAGTGAAGGAGATTTGGGAAACACCATATATTTT
>TRBJ1-2|NA|TRBV19|NA
CASSISGGGDGYTF
TGTGCCAGTAGTATAAGCGGGGGAGGTGATGGCTACACCTTC
>TRBJ1-2|NA|TRBV5-1|NA
CASSLGGYGYTF
TGCGCCAGCAGCTTGGGCGGCTATGGCTACACCTTC
>TRBJ2-3|NA|TRBV4-2|NA
CASSQGEGRAQDTQYF
TGTGCCAGCAGCCAAGGAGAAGGCAGGGCGCAAGATACGCAGTATTTT
>TRBJ1-2|NA|TRBV13|NA
CASSSTGDGYTF
TGTGCCAGCAGCTCAACGGGGGATGGCTACACCTTC
>TRBJ1-1|NA|TRBV11-1|NA
CASSLDRGTEAFF
TGTGCCAGCAGCTTAGATAGGGGCACTGAAGCTTTCTTT
>TRBJ2-1|NA|TRBV15|TRBD2
CATTGGGNEQFF
TGTGCCACCACGGGCGGGGGAAATGAGCAGTTCTTC
>TRBJ1-1|NA|TRBV4-2|TRBD1
CASSQDQQGDGTEAFF
TGTGCCAGCAGCCAAGATCAACAGGGGGACGGCACTGAAGCTTTCTTT
>TRBJ1-1|NA|TRBV12-5|NA
CASALRGEAFF
TGTGCTAGTGCCCTGCGGGGCGAAGCTTTCTTT
>TRBJ1-1|few|TRBV5-5|NA
CASSLGIGAGDTEAFF
TGTGCCAGCAGCTTGGGGATTGGGGCAGGGGACACTGAAGCTTTCTTT
>TRBJ2-1|once|TRBV7-8|NA
CASSFGKQAYNEQFF
TGTGCCAGCAGCTTTGGCAAACAGGCCTACAATGAGCAGTTCTTC
>TRBJ2-5|NA|TRBV3-1/TRBV3-2|TRBD2
CASSQDRLADLFKETQYF
TGTGCCAGCAGCCAAGACCGCCTAGCGGACCTATTTAAAGAGACCCAGTACTTC
>TRBJ1-2|NA|TRBV6-5|NA
CASSYSTDLYGYTF
TGTGCCAGCAGTTACTCAACAGATCTCTATGGCTACACCTTC